These T cell receptor beta chains were read from a single sample in a study of blood T cell repertoires in COVID-19. Assay used: immunoSEQ multiplex PCR; TCRdb lists only in-frame clones, some missing. The table shows 35,000 to 45,000 clones, with around 94% occurring only once. Material for sequencing was peripheral blood. All receptors come from a man aged 45 to 65 with COVID-19, enrolled during active disease. Each CDR3 is given with its conserved first and last residue. Each record gives: J gene, V gene, D gene, CDR3 length, CDR3 DNA, CDR3 protein. D genes are given only for firm matches.

TRBJ2-4 | TRBV6-2/TRBV6-3 | TRBD1 | 16 | TGTGCCAGCAGTTACCCCGCCCTGGACAGGAGAAACATTCAGTACTTC | CASSYPALDRRNIQYF
TRBJ1-2 | TRBV6-5 | NA | 15 | TGTGCCAGCAGCCCAACGTTAACAGGAGCCTATGGCTACACCTTC | CASSPTLTGAYGYTF
TRBJ2-2 | TRBV5-6 | TRBD2 | 15 | TGTGCCAGCAGCCCCCCGGGAGGGTACACCGGGGAGCTGTTTTTT | CASSPPGGYTGELFF
TRBJ1-4 | TRBV5-3 | NA | 15 | TGTGCCAGAAGCTACCCGAACGGGGGTAATGAAAAACTGTTTTTT | CARSYPNGGNEKLFF
TRBJ2-1 | TRBV2 | TRBD2 | 14 | TGTGCCAGCACACGATGGCGGGAGGGCAATGAGCAGTTCTTC | CASTRWREGNEQFF
TRBJ1-6 | TRBV19 | TRBD1 | 15 | TGTGCCAGTAGTCCCCGGACAGGGGTTAATTCACCCCTCCACTTT | CASSPRTGVNSPLHF
TRBJ2-7 | TRBV29-1 | NA | 12 | TGCAGCGTTGATAGAGGAGGAAACGAGCAGTACTTC | CSVDRGGNEQYF
TRBJ1-4 | TRBV2 | TRBD1 | 15 | TGTGCCAGCAGTCCCCGGACAGGGTCCCATGAAAAACTGTTTTTT | CASSPRTGSHEKLFF
TRBJ1-1 | TRBV7-2 | NA | 14 | TGTGCCAGCAGCTTAACCACAGGGAACACTGAAGCTTTCTTT | CASSLTTGNTEAFF
TRBJ1-4 | TRBV4-1 | NA | 14 | TGCGCCAGCAGCCAACTGGGCTTAAATGAAAAACTGTTTTTT | CASSQLGLNEKLFF
TRBJ2-5 | TRBV5-6 | NA | 14 | TGTGCCAGCAGCTTCGCAGGGGGGCGGGAGACCCAGTACTTC | CASSFAGGRETQYF
TRBJ2-7 | TRBV6-1 | TRBD1 | 16 | TGTGCCAGCAGTGCCAGAACAGGGGGCCTTTTCTACGAGCAGTACTTC | CASSARTGGLFYEQYF
TRBJ2-1 | TRBV6-5 | NA | 14 | TGTGCCAGCAGCGAGACCCTAGGGGCCAATGAGCAGTTCTTC | CASSETLGANEQFF
TRBJ2-7 | TRBV5-5 | TRBD1 | 15 | TGTGCCAGCACCCCGAGGGCAGGGGGCCTTAATGGGCAGTACTTC | CASTPRAGGLNGQYF
TRBJ1-2 | TRBV28 | NA | 13 | TGTGCCAGCAGCCGGGAGGCGATCTATGGCTACACCTTC | CASSREAIYGYTF
TRBJ1-2 | TRBV28 | TRBD1 | 13 | TGTGCCAGCAGTTTAACAGGGGCCGGGGGCTACACCTTC | CASSLTGAGGYTF
TRBJ2-1 | TRBV7-9 | TRBD1 | 14 | TGTGCCAGCAGCTGGGGACAGGGCGGAAATGAGCAGTTCTTC | CASSWGQGGNEQFF
TRBJ2-1 | TRBV10-2 | TRBD2 | 14 | TGCGCCAGCAGTGAGGGACTAGAAGCGTACGAGCAGTTCTTC | CASSEGLEAYEQFF